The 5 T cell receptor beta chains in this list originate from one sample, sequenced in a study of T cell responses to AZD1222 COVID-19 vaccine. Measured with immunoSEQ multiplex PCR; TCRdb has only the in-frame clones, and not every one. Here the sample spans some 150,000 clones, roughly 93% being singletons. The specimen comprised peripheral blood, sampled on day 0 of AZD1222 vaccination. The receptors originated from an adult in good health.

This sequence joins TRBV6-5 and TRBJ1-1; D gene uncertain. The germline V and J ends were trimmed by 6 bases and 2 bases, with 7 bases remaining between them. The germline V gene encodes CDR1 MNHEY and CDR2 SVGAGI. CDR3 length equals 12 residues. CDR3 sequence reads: CASRDANTEAFF. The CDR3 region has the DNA TGTGCCAGCAGAGATGCTAACACTGAAGCTTTCTTT.

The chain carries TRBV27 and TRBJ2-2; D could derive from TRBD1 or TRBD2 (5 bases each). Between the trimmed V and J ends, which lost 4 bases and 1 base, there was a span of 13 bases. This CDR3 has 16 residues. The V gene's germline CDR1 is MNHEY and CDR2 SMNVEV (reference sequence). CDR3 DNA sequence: TGTGCCAGCAGTTCCCCGGGACGGAAGAACACCGGGGAGCTGTTTTTT. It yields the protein CASSSPGRKNTGELFF.

CDR3 protein: CAFRDSYTF. DNA of the CDR3: TGCGCCTTCCGGGACAGCTACACCTTC. The V and J genes are TRBV10-1 and TRBJ1-2; a possible D gene is TRBD1 (6 bases). This CDR3 has 9 amino acids. Germline CDR1 WNHNN, CDR2 SYGVQD (reference sequence). Deletions cut 11 bases from V and 9 bases from J, with 10 bases between.

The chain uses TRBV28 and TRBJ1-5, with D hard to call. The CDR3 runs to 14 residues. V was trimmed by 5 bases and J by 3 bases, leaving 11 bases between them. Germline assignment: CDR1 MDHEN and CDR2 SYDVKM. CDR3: CASSPHSINQPQHF. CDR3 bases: TGTGCCAGCAGTCCGCACAGTATCAATCAGCCCCAGCATTTT.

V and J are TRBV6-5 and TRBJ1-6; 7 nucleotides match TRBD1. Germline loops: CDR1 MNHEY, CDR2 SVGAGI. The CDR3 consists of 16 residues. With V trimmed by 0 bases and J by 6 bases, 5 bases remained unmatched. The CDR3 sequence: CASSYSRGTANSPLHF. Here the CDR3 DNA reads TGTGCCAGCAGTTACTCGAGAGGGACAGCTAATTCACCCCTCCACTTT.